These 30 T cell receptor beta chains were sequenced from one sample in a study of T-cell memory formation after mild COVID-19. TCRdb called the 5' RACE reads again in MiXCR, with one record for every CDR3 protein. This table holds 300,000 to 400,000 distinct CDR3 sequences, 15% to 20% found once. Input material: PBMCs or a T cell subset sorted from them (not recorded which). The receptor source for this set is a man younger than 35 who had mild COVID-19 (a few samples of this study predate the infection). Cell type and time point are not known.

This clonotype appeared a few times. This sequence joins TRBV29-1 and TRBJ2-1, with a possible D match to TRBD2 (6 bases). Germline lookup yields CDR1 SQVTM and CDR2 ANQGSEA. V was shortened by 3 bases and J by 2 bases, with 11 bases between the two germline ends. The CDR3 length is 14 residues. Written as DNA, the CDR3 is TGCAGCGTTGAGGGAGGTTATCCCTACAATGAGCAGTTCTTC. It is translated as CSVEGGYPYNEQFF.

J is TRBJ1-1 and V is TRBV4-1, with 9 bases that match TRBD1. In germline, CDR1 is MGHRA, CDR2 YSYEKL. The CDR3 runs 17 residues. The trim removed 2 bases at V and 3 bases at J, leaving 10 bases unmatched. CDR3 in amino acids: CASSQTGTGYRYTEAFF. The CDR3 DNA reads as TGCGCCAGCAGCCAAACCGGGACAGGGTATAGGTACACTGAAGCTTTCTTT.

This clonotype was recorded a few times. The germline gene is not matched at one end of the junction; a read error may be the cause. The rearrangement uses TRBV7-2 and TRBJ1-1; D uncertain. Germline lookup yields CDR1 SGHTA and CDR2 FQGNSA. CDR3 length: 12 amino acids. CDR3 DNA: TGTGCCAGCAGCCGAGACGACCGGAATTGGCTCTTT. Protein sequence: CASSRDDRNWLF.

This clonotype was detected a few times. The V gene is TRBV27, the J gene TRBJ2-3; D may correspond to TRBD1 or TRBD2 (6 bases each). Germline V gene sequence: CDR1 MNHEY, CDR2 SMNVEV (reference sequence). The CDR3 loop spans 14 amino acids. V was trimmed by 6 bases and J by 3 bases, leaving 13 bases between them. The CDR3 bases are TGTGCCAGCAGCCATGGGGGGCTAACAGATACGCAGTATTTT. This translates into CASSHGGLTDTQYF.

The CDR3 nucleotides are TGTGCCAGCAGCCCGGACAGGGCATCCGGGGAGCTGTTTTTT. Its translation: CASSPDRASGELFF. The chain combines TRBV7-6 with TRBJ2-2; 8 bases match TRBD1. The ends lost 5 bases at V and 6 bases at J; junction bases unmatched: 5. This CDR3 spans 14 amino acids. Germline V gives CDR1 SGHVS, CDR2 FNYEAQ.

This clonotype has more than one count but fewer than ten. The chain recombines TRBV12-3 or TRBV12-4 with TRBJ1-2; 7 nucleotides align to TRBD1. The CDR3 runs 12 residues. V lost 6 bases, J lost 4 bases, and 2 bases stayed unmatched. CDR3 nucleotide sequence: TGTGCCAGCAGCGACAGGGTCTATGGCTACACCTTC. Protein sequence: CASSDRVYGYTF.

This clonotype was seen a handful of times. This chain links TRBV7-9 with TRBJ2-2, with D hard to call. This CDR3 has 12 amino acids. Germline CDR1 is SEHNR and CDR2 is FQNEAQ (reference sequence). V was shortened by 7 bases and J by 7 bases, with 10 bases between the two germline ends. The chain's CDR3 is CASTPASGELFF. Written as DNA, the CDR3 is TGTGCCAGCACCCCAGCTAGCGGGGAGCTGTTTTTT.

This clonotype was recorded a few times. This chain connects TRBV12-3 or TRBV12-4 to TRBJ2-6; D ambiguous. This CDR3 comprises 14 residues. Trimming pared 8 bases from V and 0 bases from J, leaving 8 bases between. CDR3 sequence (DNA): TGTGCCAGCGGCTCAATCTCTGGGGCCAACGTCCTGACTTTC. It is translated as CASGSISGANVLTF.

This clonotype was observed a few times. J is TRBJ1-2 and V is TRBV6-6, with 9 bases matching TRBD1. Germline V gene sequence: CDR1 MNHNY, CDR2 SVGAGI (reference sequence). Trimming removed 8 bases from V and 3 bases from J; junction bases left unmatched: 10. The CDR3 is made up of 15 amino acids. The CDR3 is CASFLRDRVYYGYTF. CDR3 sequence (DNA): TGTGCCAGCTTCCTCCGGGACAGGGTATACTATGGCTACACCTTC.

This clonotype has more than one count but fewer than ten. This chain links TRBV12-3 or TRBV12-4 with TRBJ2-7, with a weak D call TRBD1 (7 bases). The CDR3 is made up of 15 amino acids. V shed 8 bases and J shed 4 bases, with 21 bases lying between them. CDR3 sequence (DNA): TGTGCCAGCCGGTCGGCGGGACAGAACTCTTACGAGCAGTACTTC. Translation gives CASRSAGQNSYEQYF.

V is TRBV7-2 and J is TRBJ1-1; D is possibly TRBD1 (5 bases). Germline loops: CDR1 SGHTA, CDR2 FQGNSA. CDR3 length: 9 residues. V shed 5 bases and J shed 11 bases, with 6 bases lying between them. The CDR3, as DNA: TGTGCCAGCAGCCACAGGGCTTTCTTT. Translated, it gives CASSHRAFF.

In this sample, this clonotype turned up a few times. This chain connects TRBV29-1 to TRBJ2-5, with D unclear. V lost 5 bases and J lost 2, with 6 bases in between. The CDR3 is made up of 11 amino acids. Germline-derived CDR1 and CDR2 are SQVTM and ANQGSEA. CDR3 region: CSVRRQETQYF. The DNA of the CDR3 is TGCAGCGTTCGGCGTCAAGAGACCCAGTACTTC.

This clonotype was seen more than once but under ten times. The CDR3 region is CATLGGHYGYTF. DNA of the CDR3: TGTGCCACCCTTGGGGGGCACTATGGCTACACCTTC. The chain employs TRBV7-2 and TRBJ1-2; weak D call: TRBD1 (6 bases). Germline V gene lookup returns CDR1 SGHTA and CDR2 FQGNSA. This CDR3 comprises 12 residues. Trimming stripped 10 bases from V and 3 bases from J, with 12 bases between.

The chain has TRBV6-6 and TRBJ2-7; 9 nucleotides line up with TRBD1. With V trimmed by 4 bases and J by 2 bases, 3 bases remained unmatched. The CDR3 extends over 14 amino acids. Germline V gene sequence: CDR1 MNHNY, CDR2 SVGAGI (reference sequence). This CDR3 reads CASSSQGAAYEQYF. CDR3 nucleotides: TGTGCCAGCAGTTCACAGGGGGCCGCCTACGAGCAGTACTTC.

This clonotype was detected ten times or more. The CDR3 DNA follows: TGTGCCAGCAGTTTGTCAGATACGCAGTATTTT. It is translated as CASSLSDTQYF. The chain links TRBV7-2 to TRBJ2-3; D unclear. The CDR3 has 11 residues. The germline V and J ends were trimmed by 6 bases and 4 bases, with 5 bases remaining between them. Germline assignment: CDR1 SGHTA and CDR2 FQGNSA.

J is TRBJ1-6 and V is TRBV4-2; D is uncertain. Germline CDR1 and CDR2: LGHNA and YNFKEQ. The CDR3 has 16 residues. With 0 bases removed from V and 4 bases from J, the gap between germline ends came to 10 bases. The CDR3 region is CASSQDPGSYNSPLHF. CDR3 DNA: TGTGCCAGCAGCCAAGATCCAGGATCTTATAATTCACCCCTCCACTTT.

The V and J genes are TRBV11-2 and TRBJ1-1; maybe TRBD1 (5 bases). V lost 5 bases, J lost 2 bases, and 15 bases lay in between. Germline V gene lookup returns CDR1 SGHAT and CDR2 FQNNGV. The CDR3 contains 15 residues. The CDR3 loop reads CASSLITGLNTEAFF. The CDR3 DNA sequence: TGTGCCAGCAGCCTCATCACAGGCCTAAACACTGAAGCTTTCTTT. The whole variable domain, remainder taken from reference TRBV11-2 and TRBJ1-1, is EAGVAQSPRYKIIEKRQSVAFWCNPISGHATLYWYQQILGQGPKLLIQFQNNGVVDDSQLPKDRFSAERLKGVDSTLKIQPAKLEDSAVYLCASSLITGLNTEAFFGQGTRLTVV.

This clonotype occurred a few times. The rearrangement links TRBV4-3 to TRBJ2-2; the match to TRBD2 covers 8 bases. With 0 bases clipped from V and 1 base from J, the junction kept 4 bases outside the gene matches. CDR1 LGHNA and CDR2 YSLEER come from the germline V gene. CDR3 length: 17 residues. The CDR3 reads CASSQELAGRNTGELFF. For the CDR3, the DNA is TGCGCCAGCAGCCAAGAATTAGCGGGGAGGAACACCGGGGAGCTGTTTTTT.

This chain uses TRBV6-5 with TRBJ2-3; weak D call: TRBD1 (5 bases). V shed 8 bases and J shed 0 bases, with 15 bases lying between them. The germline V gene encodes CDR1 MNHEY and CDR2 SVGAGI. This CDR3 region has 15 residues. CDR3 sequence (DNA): TGTGCCAGCCTCCCCGGGCAGGGAAGCACAGATACGCAGTATTTT. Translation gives CASLPGQGSTDTQYF.

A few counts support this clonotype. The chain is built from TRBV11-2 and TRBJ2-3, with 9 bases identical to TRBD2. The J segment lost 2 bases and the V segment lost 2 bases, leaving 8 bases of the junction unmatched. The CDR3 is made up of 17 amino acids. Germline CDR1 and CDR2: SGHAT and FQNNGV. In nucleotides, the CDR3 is TGTGCCAGCAGCTTACTCCTTAGCGGGGGAAACACAGATACGCAGTATTTT. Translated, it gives CASSLLLSGGNTDTQYF. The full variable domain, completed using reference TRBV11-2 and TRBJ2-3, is EAGVAQSPRYKIIEKRQSVAFWCNPISGHATLYWYQQILGQGPKLLIQFQNNGVVDDSQLPKDRFSAERLKGVDSTLKIQPAKLEDSAVYLCASSLLLSGGNTDTQYFGPGTRLTVL.

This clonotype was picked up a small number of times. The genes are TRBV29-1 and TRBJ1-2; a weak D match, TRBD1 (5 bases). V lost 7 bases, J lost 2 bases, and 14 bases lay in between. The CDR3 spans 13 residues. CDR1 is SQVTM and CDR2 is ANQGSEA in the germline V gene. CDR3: CSATGGVNYGYTF. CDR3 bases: TGCAGCGCCACAGGTGGGGTAAACTATGGCTACACCTTC.

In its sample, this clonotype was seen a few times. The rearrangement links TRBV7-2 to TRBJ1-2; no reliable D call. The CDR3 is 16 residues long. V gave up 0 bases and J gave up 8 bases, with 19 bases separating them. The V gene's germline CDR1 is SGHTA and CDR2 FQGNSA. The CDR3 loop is CASSLAQAGRLRGYTF. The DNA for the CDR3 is TGTGCCAGCAGCTTAGCTCAGGCAGGTCGGTTAAGAGGCTACACCTTC.

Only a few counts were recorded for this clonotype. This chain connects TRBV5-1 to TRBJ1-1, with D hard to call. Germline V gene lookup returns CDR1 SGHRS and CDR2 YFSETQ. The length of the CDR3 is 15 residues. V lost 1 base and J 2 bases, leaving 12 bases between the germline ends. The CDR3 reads CASSLLAEQNTEAFF. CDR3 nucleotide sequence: TGCGCCAGCAGCTTGCTCGCAGAACAAAACACTGAAGCTTTCTTT. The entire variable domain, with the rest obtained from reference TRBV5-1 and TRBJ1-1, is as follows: KAGVTQTPRYLIKTRGQQVTLSCSPISGHRSVSWYQQTPGQGLQFLFEYFSETQRNKGNFPGRFSGRQFSNSRSEMNVSTLELGDSALYLCASSLLAEQNTEAFFGQGTRLTVV.

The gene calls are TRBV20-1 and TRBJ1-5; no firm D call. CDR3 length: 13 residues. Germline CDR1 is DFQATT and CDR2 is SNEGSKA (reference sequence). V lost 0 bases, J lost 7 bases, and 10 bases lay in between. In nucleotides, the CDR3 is TGCAGTGCTAGAGATCAAACTAGCCAGCCCCAGCATTTT. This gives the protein CSARDQTSQPQHF.

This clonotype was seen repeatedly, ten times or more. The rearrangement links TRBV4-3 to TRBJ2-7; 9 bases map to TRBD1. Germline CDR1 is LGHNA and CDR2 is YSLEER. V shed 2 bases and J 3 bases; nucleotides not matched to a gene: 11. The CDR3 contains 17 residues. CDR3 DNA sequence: TGCGCCAGCAGCCAACGCCCGCCGGGACAGGGTGTCTACGAGCAGTACTTC. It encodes CASSQRPPGQGVYEQYF.

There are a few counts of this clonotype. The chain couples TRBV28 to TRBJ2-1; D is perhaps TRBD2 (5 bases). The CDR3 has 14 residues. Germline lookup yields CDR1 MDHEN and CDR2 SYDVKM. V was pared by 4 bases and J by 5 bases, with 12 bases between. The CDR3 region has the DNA TGTGCCAGCAGTTGGACCGGGGAACACAATGAGCAGTTCTTC. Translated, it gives CASSWTGEHNEQFF.

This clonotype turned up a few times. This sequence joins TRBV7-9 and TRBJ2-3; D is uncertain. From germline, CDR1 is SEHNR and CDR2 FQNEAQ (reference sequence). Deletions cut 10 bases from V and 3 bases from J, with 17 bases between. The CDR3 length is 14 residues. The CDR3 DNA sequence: TGTGCCAACACCGGAAGAAACGTGACAGATACGCAGTATTTT. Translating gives CANTGRNVTDTQYF.

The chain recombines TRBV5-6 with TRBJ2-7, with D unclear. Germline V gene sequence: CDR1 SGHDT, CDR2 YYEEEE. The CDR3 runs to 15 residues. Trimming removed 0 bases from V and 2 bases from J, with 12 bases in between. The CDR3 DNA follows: TGTGCCAGCAGCTTGGAAGAGCCTTTAACCTACGAGCAGTACTTC. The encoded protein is CASSLEEPLTYEQYF. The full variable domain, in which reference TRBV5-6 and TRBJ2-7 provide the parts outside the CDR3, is DAGVTQSPTHLIKTRGQQVTLRCSPKSGHDTVSWYQQALGQGPQFIFQYYEEEERQRGNFPDRFSGHQFPNYSSELNVNALLLGDSALYLCASSLEEPLTYEQYFGPGTRLTVT.

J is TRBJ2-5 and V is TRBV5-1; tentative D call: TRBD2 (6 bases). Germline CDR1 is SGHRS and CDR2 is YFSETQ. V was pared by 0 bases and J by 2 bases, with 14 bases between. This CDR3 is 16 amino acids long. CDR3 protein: CASSLAGGTLQETQYF. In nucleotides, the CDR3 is TGCGCCAGCAGCTTGGCTGGGGGGACCCTACAAGAGACCCAGTACTTC.

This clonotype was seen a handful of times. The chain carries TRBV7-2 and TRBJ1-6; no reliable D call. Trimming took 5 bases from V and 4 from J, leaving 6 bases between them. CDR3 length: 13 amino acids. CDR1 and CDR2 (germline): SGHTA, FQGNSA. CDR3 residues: CASSPGYNSPLHF. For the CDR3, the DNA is TGTGCCAGCAGCCCGGGGTATAATTCACCCCTCCACTTT.